What follows is one TCR beta chain and its context. Its antigen remains unidentified. The source of the sample is a study of OX40 agonist ivuxolimab in advanced cancers. Study as a whole: The dose of intravenous ivuxolimab that patients received every 2 weeks ranged from 0.01 to 10 mg/kg. Dose-escalation patients' cancers were hepatocellular carcinoma, melanoma, renal cell or head and neck cancer. Of the participants, approximately 44% had some prior anti-PD-1, anti-PD-L1 or anti-CTLA-4 therapy, which was allowed. Notes on the study in general: Undetermined was the antigen specificity of the expanded peripheral T cells.

Germline loops: CDR1 SGHRS, CDR2 YFSETQ. This CDR3 comprises 17 residues. V was trimmed by 1 base and J by 7 bases, leaving 18 bases between them. TCRdb keeps only in-frame clones here, not all; method: immunoSEQ multiplex PCR. The sample has 35,000 to 55,000 clones, 84% seen once. The sequenced sample was CD4+ or CD8+ T cells sorted from blood, obtained in a trial of the OX40 agonist ivuxolimab. The rearrangement joins TRBV5-1 to TRBJ1-6; weak D call: TRBD1 (5 bases). The clonotype was recovered from an adult with an advanced solid tumor such as melanoma, head and neck, liver or kidney cancer. The CDR3 here is CASSLWTGSRGNSPLHF. The CDR3 DNA follows: TGCGCCAGCAGCTTGTGGACGGGAAGCCGGGGGAATTCACCCCTCCACTTT.